Each of the 4 T cell receptor beta chains below was sequenced from the same sample in a study of shared clonotypes between healthy human individuals. The method was immunoSEQ multiplex PCR; TCRdb's version includes in-frame clones alone and lacks a portion of them. The repertoire holds approximately 1.5 million clones, with about 98.5% as singletons. The sequenced sample consisted of naive CD4+ T cells sorted from blood. Subset: CD45RA+ positively selected. Receptors originate from a man aged 25-45 years in good health.

The DNA of the CDR3 is TGTGCCAGCAGCCCCCCTTGGGGACAGCCCTACGAGCAGTACTTC. Its translation: CASSPPWGQPYEQYF. V gene TRBV11-2 combines with J gene TRBJ2-7; 7 nucleotides align to TRBD1. Trimming at V came to 5 bases and at J to 2 bases, leaving 9 bases not matched to a gene. This CDR3 contains 15 residues. The V gene's germline CDR1 is SGHAT and CDR2 FQNNGV.

Of note for this clone: Other DNA sequences in this specimen translate into the identical CDR3. The rearrangement joins TRBV5-1 to TRBJ1-4; D gene unclear. This CDR3 spans 14 amino acids. Germline V CDR1 and CDR2: SGHRS, YFSETQ. V lost 0 bases, J lost 4 bases, and 7 bases lay in between. The DNA of the CDR3 is TGCGCCAGCAGCTTGGCCGGCCGTAATGAAAAACTGTTTTTT. Protein: CASSLAGRNEKLFF.

This clone showed up just once. The rearrangement uses TRBV18 and TRBJ1-4; 9 nucleotides match TRBD1. The CDR3 covers 14 residues. CDR1 is KGHSH and CDR2 is LQKENI in the germline V gene. Unmatched junction bases numbered 4, after V lost 3 bases and J lost 8 bases. This CDR3 reads CASSPGQGAEKLFF. CDR3 nucleotides: TGTGCCAGCTCACCGGGACAGGGTGCGGAAAAACTGTTTTTT.

V gene TRBV14 combines with J gene TRBJ2-2; no clear D. The CDR3 runs 13 residues. Germline CDR1 is SGHDN and CDR2 is FVKESK. Trimming stripped 1 base from V and 7 bases from J, with 7 bases between. The CDR3 DNA sequence: TGTGCCAGCAGCCAAGTATTCGGCGGGGAGCTGTTTTTT. This translates into CASSQVFGGELFF.